A single sample gave rise to the 3 T cell receptor beta chains below, sequenced in a study of cytomegalovirus exposure and HLA in healthy donors. Use of 60 Vbeta and 13 Jbeta primers characterized the PCR. Data came from immunoSEQ multiplex PCR; TCRdb stores just in-frame clones and leaves some out. The sample has more than 140,000 clones; 60% to 80% are singletons. Sequencing was done on a sample of PBMCs. These receptor sequences come from a middle-aged man in good health and CMV-seronegative.

The chain combines TRBV10-3 with TRBJ1-6; D is undetermined. Per the germline V gene, CDR1 is ENHRY and CDR2 is SYGVKD. CDR3 length: 15 residues. Trimming shortened V by 5 bases and J by 4 bases, and 12 bases separated the two germline ends. The CDR3 DNA follows: TGTGCCATCAGTCCAACCACAGATTATAATTCACCCCTCCACTTT. Protein: CAISPTTDYNSPLHF.

V and J are TRBV5-1 and TRBJ1-3; D uncertain. Trimming took 0 bases from V and 0 from J, leaving 7 bases between them. The CDR3 has 15 amino acids. Germline V gene lookup returns CDR1 SGHRS and CDR2 YFSETQ. The CDR3 DNA reads as TGCGCCAGCAGCTTGGACAGAATCTCTGGAAACACCATATATTTT. Amino acid sequence: CASSLDRISGNTIYF.

V is TRBV27 and J is TRBJ2-2; 7 bases align to TRBD1. Germline V gene data show CDR1 as MNHEY and CDR2 as SMNVEV (reference sequence). The CDR3 is made up of 16 amino acids. V was clipped by 5 bases and J by 0 bases; unmatched bases: 6. The DNA of the CDR3 is TGTGCCAGCAGTCATCCGGGACAGACGAACACCGGGGAGCTGTTTTTT. It is translated as CASSHPGQTNTGELFF.